The entry below gives a single TCR beta chain sequence along with its context. This sample stems from a study of T cell changes during pregnancy in multiple sclerosis. Profiling relied on immunoSEQ multiplex PCR, and the TCRdb table lists in-frame clones only, not all of them. Of 25,000 to 30,000 clones listed, 89% were seen once; the top ten hold over 0.45%. There are 15 residues in the CDR3. Trimming stripped 6 bases from V and 7 bases from J, with 19 bases between. Germline CDR1 is SGHTA and CDR2 is FQGTGA. The genes are TRBV7-3 and TRBJ2-1; weak D call: TRBD1 (5 bases). The clonotype originates from a female donor in good health, enrolled as a control in a pregnancy study. Sequencing used CD4+ T cells from peripheral blood mononuclear cells, obtained in the first trimester of pregnancy. CDR3 coding DNA: TGTGCCAGCAGTTCCACCCCCGGCAGGGCGAATGAGCAGTTCTTC. The encoded protein is CASSSTPGRANEQFF.